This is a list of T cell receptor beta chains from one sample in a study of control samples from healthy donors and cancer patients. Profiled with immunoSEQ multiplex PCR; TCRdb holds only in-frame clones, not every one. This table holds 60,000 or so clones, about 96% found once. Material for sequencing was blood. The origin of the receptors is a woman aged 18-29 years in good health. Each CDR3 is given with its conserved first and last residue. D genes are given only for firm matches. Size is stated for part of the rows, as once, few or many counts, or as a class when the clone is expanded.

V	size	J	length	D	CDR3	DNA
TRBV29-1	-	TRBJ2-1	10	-	CSGGPNEQFF	TGCAGCGGCGGTCCTAATGAGCAGTTCTTC
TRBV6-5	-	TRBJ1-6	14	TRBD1	CASSPGQVNSPLHF	TGTGCCAGCAGTCCCGGACAGGTTAATTCACCCCTCCACTTT
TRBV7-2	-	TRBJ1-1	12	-	CASSLILAGAFF	TGTGCCAGCAGCTTAATCCTCGCTGGGGCTTTCTTT
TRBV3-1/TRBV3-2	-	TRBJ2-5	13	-	CASTTGLQETQYF	TGTGCCAGCACCACTGGCCTCCAAGAGACCCAGTACTTC
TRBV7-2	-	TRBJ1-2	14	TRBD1	CASSLGQGDYGYTF	TGTGCCAGCAGCTTAGGGCAGGGGGACTATGGCTACACCTTC
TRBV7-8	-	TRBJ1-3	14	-	CASSLRGIGNTIYF	TGTGCCAGCAGTCTCCGAGGGATTGGAAACACCATATATTTT
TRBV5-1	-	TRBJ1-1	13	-	CASSFAGNTEAFF	TGCGCCAGCAGCTTCGCGGGGAACACTGAAGCTTTCTTT
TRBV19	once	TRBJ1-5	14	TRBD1	CASSISGQGTPQHF	TGTGCCAGTAGTATTTCGGGACAGGGGACGCCCCAGCATTTT
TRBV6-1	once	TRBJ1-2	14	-	CASRPDRTPRGYTF	TGTGCCAGCAGACCCGACAGGACCCCGAGGGGCTACACCTTC
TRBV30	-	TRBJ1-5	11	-	CASGDEQPQHF	TGTGCCTCAGGGGATGAACAGCCCCAGCATTTT
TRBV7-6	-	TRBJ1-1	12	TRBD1	CASSSWTGKAFF	TGTGCCAGCAGCTCTTGGACAGGGAAAGCTTTCTTT
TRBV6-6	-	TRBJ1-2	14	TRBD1	CASSRPGGDYGYTF	TGTGCCAGCAGTCGTCCAGGGGGCGACTATGGCTACACCTTC
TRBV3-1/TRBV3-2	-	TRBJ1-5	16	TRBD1	CASSQDEDRVDQPQHF	TGTGCCAGCAGCCAAGATGAGGACAGGGTCGATCAGCCCCAGCATTTT
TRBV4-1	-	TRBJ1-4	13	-	CASSQVANEKLFF	TGCGCCAGCAGCCAGGTAGCTAATGAAAAACTGTTTTTT
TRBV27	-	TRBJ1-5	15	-	CASSLGAVGNQPQHF	TGTGCCAGCAGTTTGGGGGCGGTGGGAAATCAGCCCCAGCATTTT
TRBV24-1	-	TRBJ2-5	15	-	CATSDPNRGAETQYF	TGTGCCACCAGTGATCCGAACCGAGGTGCCGAGACCCAGTACTTC
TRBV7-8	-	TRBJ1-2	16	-	CASSSGPPGRDYGYTF	TGTGCCAGCAGCTCGGGCCCTCCGGGCAGGGACTATGGCTACACCTTC
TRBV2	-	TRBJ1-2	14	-	CASSVAGAAYGYTF	TGTGCCAGCAGTGTCGCCGGGGCCGCCTATGGCTACACCTTC